Shown below are 29 T cell receptor beta chains from a single sample sequenced in a study of shared clonotypes between healthy human individuals. Assay used: immunoSEQ multiplex PCR; TCRdb lists only in-frame clones, some missing. This sample has about 490,000 clones, with around 80% found just once. The sequenced sample consisted of PBMCs. Receptors were obtained from a middle-aged woman in good health. Some clones in this sample may be carry-over from other donors' samples.

The chain is built from TRBV7-2 and TRBJ1-5; D call uncertain. In germline, CDR1 is SGHTA, CDR2 FQGNSA. This CDR3 has 15 amino acids. Trimming cost V 5 bases and J 3 bases, with 14 bases left between them. The CDR3 sequence is CASSLGGEDNQPQHF. DNA for the CDR3: TGTGCCAGCAGCCTTGGTGGGGAGGACAATCAGCCCCAGCATTTT.

V is TRBV30 and J is TRBJ1-3, with D uncertain. CDR3 length equals 14 residues. CDR1 and CDR2 (germline): GTSNPN, SVGIG (reference sequence). Trimming took 0 bases from V and 2 from J, leaving 8 bases between them. CDR3 in amino acids: CAWSVPGTGNTIYF. DNA of the CDR3: TGTGCCTGGAGTGTACCCGGGACTGGAAACACCATATATTTT.

J is TRBJ1-2 and V is TRBV16; tentatively, D is TRBD1 (6 bases). V was trimmed by 2 bases and J by 12 bases, leaving 13 bases between them. Germline V lookup: CDR1 KGHSY, CDR2 FQNENV. The length of the CDR3 is 12 residues. CDR3 DNA: TGTGCCAGCAGCCAAGGTTCAGGGGACAACACCTTC. Its protein product is CASSQGSGDNTF.

The chain carries TRBV7-2 and TRBJ1-1, with 7 bases matching TRBD1. Germline V lookup: CDR1 SGHTA, CDR2 FQGNSA. This CDR3 region has 15 residues. V lost 4 bases and J lost 3; bases outside the gene matches: 8. The CDR3 nucleotides are TGTGCCAGCAGCTGGCGACAGGGCCGAGACACTGAAGCTTTCTTT. Its translation is CASSWRQGRDTEAFF.

CDR3 bases: TGTGCCAGCAGAGTTACTAGCGGGAGCACCGGGGAGCTGTTTTTT. This codes for CASRVTSGSTGELFF. The chain couples TRBV13 to TRBJ2-2, with TRBD2 matching 11 bases. CDR1 and CDR2 (germline): PRHDT, FYEKMQ (reference sequence). The ends lost 6 bases at V and 4 bases at J; junction bases unmatched: 4. CDR3 length: 15 residues.

The chain links TRBV11-2 to TRBJ2-1; possibly TRBD1 for D (5 bases). CDR1 SGHAT and CDR2 FQNNGV come from the germline V gene. V lost 5 bases and J lost 7, with 18 bases in between. The CDR3 runs 15 residues. The chain's CDR3 is CASSPRGAGGNEQFF. For the CDR3, the DNA is TGTGCCAGCAGCCCCCGTGGGGCAGGTGGGAATGAGCAGTTCTTC.

V is TRBV7-9 and J is TRBJ1-4; D not certain. Germline V gives CDR1 SEHNR, CDR2 FQNEAQ (reference sequence). The V end was cut by 2 bases, the J end by 5 bases, with 9 bases between. This CDR3 contains 14 residues. In nucleotides, the CDR3 is TGTGCCAGCAGCTTATGGTCGGAGAATGAAAAACTGTTTTTT. The encoded protein is CASSLWSENEKLFF.

This chain links TRBV7-2 with TRBJ1-2; D possibly corresponds to TRBD1 (5 bases). In germline, CDR1 is SGHTA, CDR2 FQGNSA. CDR3 length: 15 amino acids. V lost 7 bases, J lost 8 bases, and 23 bases lay in between. CDR3 protein: CASTRPRQSTMGYTF. The CDR3 DNA reads TGTGCCAGCACCAGACCGCGACAGAGCACTATGGGCTACACCTTC. The full variable domain, rest sourced from reference TRBV7-2 and TRBJ1-2, is GAGVSQSPSNKVTEKGKDVELRCDPISGHTALYWYRQSLGQGLEFLIYFQGNSAPDKSGLPSDRFSAERTGGSVSTLTIQRTQQEDSAVYLCASTRPRQSTMGYTFGSGTRLTVV.

The rearrangement links TRBV7-2 to TRBJ1-1; D remains unclear. CDR3 size: 14 residues. From germline, CDR1 is SGHTA and CDR2 FQGNSA. Trimming shortened V by 5 bases and J by 2 bases, and 12 bases separated the two germline ends. The CDR3 loop is CASSLVLGNTEAFF. CDR3 DNA sequence: TGTGCCAGCAGCCTAGTGCTAGGTAACACTGAAGCTTTCTTT.

The rearrangement uses TRBV6-6 and TRBJ1-6; no reliable D call. CDR1 and CDR2 from the germline V gene are MNHNY and SVGAGI (reference sequence). CDR3 length: 15 residues. V was cut by 6 bases and J by 0 bases, with 9 bases left in between. CDR3 sequence: CASRPQSSYNSPLHF. The CDR3 nucleotides read TGTGCCAGCAGACCACAGAGCTCCTATAATTCACCCCTCCACTTT.

The V and J genes are TRBV7-3 and TRBJ2-1; TRBD2 aligns across 9 bases. The CDR3 is 13 amino acids. Looked up from germline, CDR1 is SGHTA and CDR2 is FQGTGA. V shed 5 bases and J 10 bases; nucleotides not matched to a gene: 6. CDR3 coding DNA: TGTGCCAGCAGCCGTAGCGGGAGAGGGGAGCAGTTCTTC. This sequence encodes CASSRSGRGEQFF.

This clone was seen only a few times. The V call is TRBV28, the J call TRBJ1-5; D is possibly TRBD1 (6 bases). This CDR3 spans 14 amino acids. Trimming removed 7 bases from V and 3 bases from J, with 13 bases in between. Germline loops: CDR1 MDHEN, CDR2 SYDVKM. The CDR3 region has the DNA TGTGCCAGCAACCGGGACACCCTCAATCAGCCCCAGCATTTT. It translates to CASNRDTLNQPQHF.

The rearrangement uses TRBV9 and TRBJ2-1; TRBD1 might be the D (5 bases). Trimming cost V 0 bases and J 4 bases, with 11 bases left between them. Germline CDR1 and CDR2: SGDLS and YYNGEE. This CDR3 has 15 residues. The CDR3 here is CASSVDWGHYNEQFF. The CDR3, as DNA: TGTGCCAGCAGCGTAGACTGGGGCCATTACAATGAGCAGTTCTTC.

J is TRBJ2-2 and V is TRBV7-3; 10 bases are shared with TRBD2. Germline CDR1 is SGHTA and CDR2 is FQGTGA. CDR3 length equals 15 residues. Trimming at V came to 5 bases and at J to 7 bases, leaving 7 bases not matched to a gene. DNA of the CDR3: TGTGCCAGCAGCCGCCTAGCGGGAGAAAGCGGGGAGCTGTTTTTT. Its translation: CASSRLAGESGELFF.

This clone appeared once. The chain recombines TRBV27 with TRBJ2-3; D ambiguous. Deletions cut 8 bases from V and 0 bases from J, with 12 bases between. In germline, CDR1 is MNHEY, CDR2 SMNVEV (reference sequence). This CDR3 contains 14 residues. The CDR3 DNA is TGTGCCAGCCTATCAACGTGGAGCACAGATACGCAGTATTTT. This gives the protein CASLSTWSTDTQYF.

The chain uses TRBV10-3 and TRBJ2-3, with D perhaps matching TRBD1 or TRBD2 (5 bases each). V lost 7 bases and J 0 bases, leaving 11 bases between the germline ends. Germline V gene data show CDR1 as ENHRY and CDR2 as SYGVKD. This CDR3 contains 14 residues. The CDR3 bases are TGTGCCATCACCAGGGACGCGAGCACAGATACGCAGTATTTT. It specifies CAITRDASTDTQYF.

As DNA, the CDR3 is TGTGCCAGCAGCCTCAGGGAGCTAGACACCGGGGAGCTGTTTTTT. Protein: CASSLRELDTGELFF. V is TRBV11-2 and J is TRBJ2-2; D is perhaps TRBD1 or TRBD2 (5 bases each). This CDR3 has 15 residues. From germline, CDR1 is SGHAT and CDR2 FQNNGV. V dropped 5 bases and J dropped 3 bases, with 13 bases sitting between them.

The V gene is TRBV6-1, the J gene TRBJ2-7, with D uncertain. In germline, CDR1 is MNHNS, CDR2 SASEGT. V lost 0 bases to trimming and J lost 3 bases, with 15 bases between them. CDR3 length equals 16 residues. CDR3 loop: CASSEALLRVGYEQYF. Written as DNA, the CDR3 is TGTGCCAGCAGTGAAGCGCTTTTGCGTGTCGGCTACGAGCAGTACTTC.

There are a few counts of this clone. Other DNA variants within this sample encode the same CDR3. This chain joins TRBV18 and TRBJ2-7, with 8 positions matching TRBD2. Germline values: CDR1 KGHSH, CDR2 LQKENI. This CDR3 is built from 14 residues. V lost 3 bases to trimming and J lost 3 bases; unmatched junction nucleotides: 4. The CDR3 region is CASSPTGGGYEQYF. The DNA for the CDR3 is TGTGCCAGCTCACCCACCGGGGGGGGCTACGAGCAGTACTTC.

As regards this clone: Given a much more abundant clone one base away, this may be a read error. Other DNA sequences of this sample code for an identical CDR3. This rearrangement joins TRBV7-9 to TRBJ1-1; D uncertain. The CDR3 totals 13 residues. Germline CDR1 is SEHNR and CDR2 is FQNEAQ (reference sequence). CDR3 protein: CASSPGSATEAFF. As DNA, the CDR3 is TGTGCCAGCAGCCCAGGATCGGCCACTGAGGCTTTCTTT. Complete variable domain (other parts from reference TRBV7-9 and TRBJ1-1): DTGVSQNPRHKITKRGQNVTFRCDPISEHNRLYWYRQTLGQGPEFLTYFQNEAQLEKSRLLSDRFSAERPKGSFSTLEIQRTEQGDSAMYLCASSPGSATEAFFGQGTRLTVV.

About this clone itself: Within the sample, other DNA sequences also encode this same CDR3. CDR3 amino acids: CAWSTGTEAFF. Written as DNA, the CDR3 is TGTGCCTGGAGTACAGGAACTGAAGCTTTCTTT. V usage is TRBV30 and J usage is TRBJ1-1; TRBD1 is a possible D gene (5 bases). Germline CDR1 is GTSNPN and CDR2 is SVGIG (reference sequence). V was shortened by 2 bases and J by 5 bases, with 6 bases between the two germline ends. CDR3 length: 11 amino acids.

This clone was found a few times. This rearrangement joins TRBV6-1 to TRBJ2-7, with 9 bases identical to TRBD2. The length of the CDR3 is 15 residues. Germline lookup yields CDR1 MNHNS and CDR2 SASEGT. J was trimmed by 0 bases and V by 4 bases; bases with no gene match: 4. The CDR3: CASSVLSGSSYEQYF. The CDR3 bases are TGTGCCAGCAGTGTCCTTAGCGGGAGCTCCTACGAGCAGTACTTC.

This sequence joins TRBV29-1 and TRBJ2-5; no reliable D call. The CDR3 is made up of 11 amino acids. V was clipped by 3 bases and J by 4 bases, with 6 bases between them. The germline gives CDR1 SQVTM, CDR2 ANQGSEA. In nucleotides, the CDR3 is TGCAGCGTTGAGTCGGGAGAGACCCAGTACTTC. Encoded protein: CSVESGETQYF.

The rearrangement links TRBV7-2 to TRBJ2-1; TRBD2 might be the D (6 bases). This CDR3 is 16 amino acids long. The V end lost 5 bases, the J end lost 7 bases, and 21 bases lay between the germline ends. The germline CDR1 and CDR2 sequences are SGHTA and FQGNSA. The CDR3 spells CASSGAGGGLRNEQFF. DNA for the CDR3: TGTGCCAGCAGCGGGGCTGGCGGAGGGCTAAGGAATGAGCAGTTCTTC.

V usage is TRBV25-1 and J usage is TRBJ2-4; 10 positions match TRBD2. Germline V gene sequence: CDR1 MGHDK, CDR2 SYGVNS. Trimming took 8 bases from V and 0 from J; bases not matched to a gene: 7. This CDR3 contains 16 residues. The CDR3 nucleotides read TGTGCCAGCCCGGGACTAGCGACTCTAGCCAAAAACATTCAGTACTTC. This sequence encodes CASPGLATLAKNIQYF. Complete variable domain (other parts from reference TRBV25-1 and TRBJ2-4): EADIYQTPRYLVIGTGKKITLECSQTMGHDKMYWYQQDPGMELHLIHYSYGVNSTEKGDLSSESTVSRIRTEHFPLTLESARPSHTSQYLCASPGLATLAKNIQYFGAGTRLSVL.

The V call is TRBV11-3, the J call TRBJ2-3; D uncertain. The germline gives CDR1 SGHNT, CDR2 YENEEA. V was clipped by 1 base and J by 0 bases, with 17 bases between them. CDR3 size: 18 residues. The CDR3 DNA reads TGTGCCAGCAGCTTAGGATATCTTGGCGTGACTAGCACAGATACGCAGTATTTT. Protein: CASSLGYLGVTSTDTQYF.

This clone occurred once. The chain has TRBV11-1 and TRBJ1-2, with D uncertain. The CDR3 runs to 15 residues. Germline CDR1 reads SGHAT; CDR2 reads FQDESV (reference sequence). The V and J ends lost 5 bases and 8 bases respectively, with 21 bases between them. CDR3 residues: CASSGPSLPPWGYTF. In nucleotides, the CDR3 is TGTGCCAGCAGCGGACCTAGCCTACCACCATGGGGCTACACCTTC.

This chain connects TRBV28 to TRBJ2-7; D is unclear. This CDR3 contains 15 residues. Germline CDR1 MDHEN, CDR2 SYDVKM. V lost 1 base to trimming and J lost 0 bases, with 10 bases between them. CDR3 nucleotides: TGTGCCAGCAGTTTATTTGGCGACCCCTCCTACGAGCAGTACTTC. Amino acid sequence: CASSLFGDPSYEQYF. Full variable domain (outside the CDR3, taken from reference TRBV28 and TRBJ2-7): DVKVTQSSRYLVKRTGEKVFLECVQDMDHENMFWYRQDPGLGLRLIYFSYDVKMKEKGDIPEGYSVSREKKERFSLILESASTNQTSMYLCASSLFGDPSYEQYFGPGTRLTVT.

About this clone itself: A much larger clone is a single base away; this may be a read error. The rearrangement links TRBV7-3 to TRBJ2-3, with 7 bases fitting TRBD2. In germline, CDR1 is SGHTA, CDR2 FQGTGA. The V and J ends lost 3 bases and 0 bases, in that order; junction bases with no gene match: 0. There are 14 residues in the CDR3. CDR3 sequence (DNA): TGTGCCAGCAGCTTTAGCGGGAGCACAGATACGCAGTATTTT. Translation gives CASSFSGSTDTQYF.